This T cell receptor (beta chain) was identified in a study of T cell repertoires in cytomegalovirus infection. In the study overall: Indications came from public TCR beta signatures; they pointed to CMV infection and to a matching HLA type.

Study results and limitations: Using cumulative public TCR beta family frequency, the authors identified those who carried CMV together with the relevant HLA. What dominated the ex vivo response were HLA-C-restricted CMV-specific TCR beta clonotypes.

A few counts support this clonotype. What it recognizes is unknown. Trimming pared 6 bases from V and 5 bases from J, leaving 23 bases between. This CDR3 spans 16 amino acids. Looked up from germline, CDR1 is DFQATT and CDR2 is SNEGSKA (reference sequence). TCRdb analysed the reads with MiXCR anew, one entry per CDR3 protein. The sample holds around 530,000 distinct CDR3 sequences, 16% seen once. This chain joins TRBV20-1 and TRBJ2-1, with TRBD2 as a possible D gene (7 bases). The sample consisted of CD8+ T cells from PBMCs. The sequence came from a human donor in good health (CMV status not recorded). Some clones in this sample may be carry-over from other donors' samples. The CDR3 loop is CSADPGGLRKDNEQFF. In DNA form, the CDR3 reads TGCAGTGCCGACCCGGGGGGCTTAAGGAAAGACAATGAGCAGTTCTTC.